A single sample gave rise to the 26 T cell receptor beta chains below, sequenced in a study of T cell changes during pregnancy in multiple sclerosis. Assay: immunoSEQ multiplex PCR; the TCRdb copy retains only in-frame clones and omits some. The data hold around 60,000 clones, with 94% observed a single time. This specimen consisted of CD8+ T cells from peripheral blood mononuclear cells, obtained in the third trimester of pregnancy. The receptors come from a female donor with multiple sclerosis, enrolled in a pregnancy study.

This sequence joins TRBV27 and TRBJ2-6; D gene ambiguous. The CDR3 covers 15 residues. Germline V gene lookup returns CDR1 MNHEY and CDR2 SMNVEV (reference sequence). The ends were cut back, 5 bases at V and 0 bases at J, with 8 bases in the middle. CDR3 in DNA: TGTGCCAGCAGTCACGAGCACTCTGGGGCCAACGTCCTGACTTTC. It translates to CASSHEHSGANVLTF. Looking up the rest from reference TRBV27 and TRBJ2-6 gives the full variable domain: EAQVTQNPRYLITVTGKKLTVTCSQNMNHEYMSWYRQDPGLGLRQIYYSMNVEVTDKGDVPEGYKVSRKEKRNFPLILESPSPNQTSLYFCASSHEHSGANVLTFGAGSRLTVL.

The CDR3 loop reads CASSDLLQGYNEQFF. CDR3 DNA: TGTGCCAGCAGTGACCTGTTACAGGGCTACAATGAGCAGTTCTTC. This sequence joins TRBV6-1 and TRBJ2-1; a possible D gene is TRBD1 (6 bases). The CDR3 is made up of 15 amino acids. V lost 3 bases and J 3 bases, leaving 12 bases between the germline ends. Germline V gene lookup returns CDR1 MNHNS and CDR2 SASEGT.

The chain combines TRBV7-3 with TRBJ2-7; D is perhaps TRBD2 (6 bases). Per germline, CDR1 SGHTA and CDR2 FQGTGA. V gave up 3 bases and J gave up 2 bases, with 8 bases separating them. The CDR3 is made up of 13 amino acids. This CDR3 reads CASSFGLTYEQYF. CDR3 nucleotides: TGTGCCAGCAGCTTCGGACTAACCTACGAGCAGTACTTC.

The chain carries TRBV21-1 and TRBJ1-4; the listed D gene, TRBD1, was not tested against the DNA. TRBV21-1 is a known pseudogene. This CDR3 contains 18 residues. The DNA for the CDR3 is TGTGCCAGCAGCGACCATAATCCCGGAGGACAGGGGGATGAAAAACTGTTTTTT. It specifies CASSDHNPGGQGDEKLFF.

The chain is built from TRBV4-1 and TRBJ2-7; TRBD2 matches 10 bases. The J segment lost 3 bases and the V segment lost 1 base, leaving 3 bases of the junction unmatched. The CDR3 totals 15 residues. The germline V gene encodes CDR1 MGHRA and CDR2 YSYEKL. CDR3 nucleotides: TGCGCCAGCAGCCAAGCCGGGACTAGCGACTACGAGCAGTACTTC. This encodes CASSQAGTSDYEQYF.

The chain recombines TRBV27 with TRBJ2-7, with D maybe TRBD2 (6 bases). CDR3 size: 15 residues. Trimming removed 2 bases at V and 5 bases at J, with 16 bases between. From germline, CDR1 is MNHEY and CDR2 SMNVEV (reference sequence). The CDR3 sequence: CASSLVGTGRHEQYF. In DNA, the CDR3 is TGTGCCAGCAGTTTAGTCGGGACTGGGAGGCACGAGCAGTACTTC.

The chain joins TRBV6-4 to TRBJ2-2; maybe TRBD1 (5 bases). Germline-derived CDR1 and CDR2 are MRHNA and SNTAGT. This CDR3 comprises 13 residues. V was trimmed by 5 bases and J by 2 bases, leaving 6 bases between them. The CDR3 DNA follows: TGTGCCAGCAGTCAGGGTAACACCGGGGAGCTGTTTTTT. Translated, it gives CASSQGNTGELFF.

The chain recombines TRBV2 with TRBJ1-1, with D possibly matching TRBD1 (5 bases). V was cut by 7 bases and J by 0 bases, with 21 bases left in between. The germline V gene has CDR1 SNHLY and CDR2 FYNNEI. The CDR3 has 17 residues. CDR3 DNA: TGTGCCAGCAATATCGGGGGGGACCGAAACATGAACACTGAAGCTTTCTTT. Translated, it gives CASNIGGDRNMNTEAFF.

The chain links TRBV5-1 to TRBJ2-1, with 9 nucleotides matching TRBD2. CDR1 is SGHRS and CDR2 is YFSETQ in the germline V gene. J lost 9 bases, V lost 5 bases, and 9 bases had no gene match. The CDR3 is made up of 14 amino acids. For the CDR3, the DNA is TGCGCCAGCAGTTTGCGGGAGGGCAACCGTGAGCAGTTCTTC. Amino acids: CASSLREGNREQFF.

The chain employs TRBV10-3 and TRBJ2-2, with D possibly being TRBD2 (5 bases). There are 13 residues in the CDR3. The V end lost 6 bases, the J end lost 1 base, and 6 bases lay between the germline ends. Germline values: CDR1 ENHRY, CDR2 SYGVKD. CDR3 loop: CAISGVNTGELFF. CDR3 DNA sequence: TGTGCCATCAGCGGGGTGAACACCGGGGAGCTGTTTTTT.

The V and J genes are TRBV30 and TRBJ2-7, with 11 bases aligning to TRBD2. The CDR3 runs 15 residues. The V gene end was trimmed by 2 bases and the J gene end by 5 bases; junction bases not matched to a gene: 8. Germline lookup yields CDR1 GTSNPN and CDR2 SVGIG (reference sequence). As DNA, the CDR3 is TGTGCCTGGAGTCAACCGGGACTAGCGGCCAACGAGCAGTACTTC. Its translation is CAWSQPGLAANEQYF.

The chain couples TRBV16 to TRBJ1-4, with a possible D match to TRBD1 (6 bases). Trimming took off 4 bases at V and 5 bases at J, with 14 bases between the two ends. CDR1 and CDR2 from the germline V gene are KGHSY and FQNENV. The CDR3 covers 15 residues. The CDR3 DNA follows: TGTGCCAGCAGCCCCTTTGAGGGGGAGAATGAAAAACTGTTTTTT. It translates to CASSPFEGENEKLFF.

The genes are TRBV7-9 and TRBJ2-3, with TRBD2 identical over 11 bases. This CDR3 contains 17 residues. Germline CDR1 and CDR2: SEHNR and FQNEAQ (reference sequence). J was trimmed by 4 bases and V by 2 bases; bases with no gene match: 8. Here the CDR3 DNA reads TGTGCCAGCAGCTTACCACTAGCGGGAGTAGTTTCAGATACGCAGTATTTT. Amino acid sequence: CASSLPLAGVVSDTQYF.

The rearrangement links TRBV27 to TRBJ2-3, with 14 bases identical to TRBD2. Germline V gene lookup returns CDR1 MNHEY and CDR2 SMNVEV (reference sequence). The CDR3 covers 20 residues. The junction had 15 bases not matched to a gene; V was cut back by 5 bases and J by 2 bases. CDR3 DNA sequence: TGTGCCAGCAGTGTAGGACACCCCGGACTAGCGGGAGGCTCCACAGATACGCAGTATTTT. Encoded protein: CASSVGHPGLAGGSTDTQYF.

The CDR3 protein is CATSSRSGGLVTDTQYF. CDR3 DNA: TGTGCCACCAGCTCCCGCAGCGGGGGACTAGTCACAGATACGCAGTATTTT. The rearrangement uses TRBV15 and TRBJ2-3; 8 bases match TRBD2. V lost 5 bases to trimming and J lost 2 bases; unmatched junction nucleotides: 12. CDR3 length equals 17 residues. Germline V gene lookup returns CDR1 LNHNV and CDR2 YYDKDF (reference sequence).

The chain links TRBV5-1 to TRBJ1-1; no reliable D call. CDR1 SGHRS and CDR2 YFSETQ come from the germline V gene. This CDR3 comprises 15 residues. V was shortened by 0 bases and J by 1 base, with 10 bases between the two germline ends. CDR3 protein: CASSLAPTGNTEAFF. Here the CDR3 DNA reads TGCGCCAGCAGCTTGGCCCCGACGGGGAACACTGAAGCTTTCTTT.

A single count supports this clone. This chain joins TRBV11-1 and TRBJ2-1; 7 nucleotides match TRBD1. The V gene end was trimmed by 4 bases and the J gene end by 4 bases; junction bases not matched to a gene: 7. CDR1 and CDR2 (germline): SGHAT, FQDESV (reference sequence). The CDR3 is 15 amino acids. The CDR3 sequence is CASSSRQGRYNEQFF. The CDR3 nucleotides read TGTGCCAGCAGCTCCCGACAGGGAAGGTACAATGAGCAGTTCTTC.

This chain links TRBV6-4 with TRBJ2-6; D is unresolved. The ends were cut back, 3 bases at V and 0 bases at J, with 6 bases in the middle. The CDR3 totals 15 residues. Germline loops: CDR1 MRHNA, CDR2 SNTAGT. This CDR3 is CASSESSSGANVLTF. The CDR3, as DNA: TGTGCCAGCAGTGAATCCAGCTCTGGGGCCAACGTCCTGACTTTC.

The chain employs TRBV9 and TRBJ1-2; 7 positions match TRBD1. Losses at the gene ends were 2 bases for V and 6 bases for J; bases not matched to a gene: 1. CDR1 and CDR2 from the germline V gene are SGDLS and YYNGEE. The CDR3 totals 12 residues. CDR3 protein: CASSVGTDGYTF. For the CDR3, the DNA is TGTGCCAGCAGCGTCGGGACAGATGGCTACACCTTC.

On this clone: One junction end disagrees with the germline gene, perhaps due to a read error. V usage is TRBV5-6 and J usage is TRBJ2-1, with D perhaps matching TRBD2 (6 bases). This CDR3 spans 16 amino acids. Germline CDR1 and CDR2: SGHDT and YYEEEE. CDR3 sequence (DNA): TGTGCCAGCAGCTTGGTTCCAGCGGGTGCCTACTATGAGCAGTTCTTC. Translated: CASSLVPAGAYYEQFF.

J is TRBJ2-1 and V is TRBV11-2; maybe TRBD2 (5 bases). V lost 0 bases and J 0 bases, leaving 12 bases between the germline ends. The CDR3 extends over 17 amino acids. Germline V gives CDR1 SGHAT, CDR2 FQNNGV. CDR3 protein: CASSLDMRALSYNEQFF. CDR3 DNA sequence: TGTGCCAGCAGCTTAGATATGAGGGCTCTCTCCTACAATGAGCAGTTCTTC.

The rearrangement uses TRBV7-3 and TRBJ2-1; 14 bases agree with TRBD2. V shed 5 bases, J shed 7 bases, and the junction held 7 bases outside the gene matches. The CDR3 length is 16 residues. Germline V lookup: CDR1 SGHTA, CDR2 FQGTGA. CDR3 sequence (DNA): TGTGCCAGCAGCACAGGACTAGCGGGAGGCTGGAATGAGCAGTTCTTC. Translation gives CASSTGLAGGWNEQFF.

This clone was detected once. V and J are TRBV7-9 and TRBJ1-1, with no clear D. The germline CDR1 and CDR2 sequences are SEHNR and FQNEAQ (reference sequence). V was clipped by 1 base and J by 8 bases, with 11 bases between them. The CDR3 is 13 residues long. The CDR3 nucleotides read TGTGCCAGCAGCTTAGGGGCAGTCCTAGAAGCTTTCTTT. Protein: CASSLGAVLEAFF.

CDR3 bases: TGTGCCAGCAGCGTAGTCGGTCTAGCGGGCGGCAATGAGCAGTTCTTC. Protein: CASSVVGLAGGNEQFF. This sequence joins TRBV9 and TRBJ2-1, with TRBD2 identical over 8 bases. Looked up from germline, CDR1 is SGDLS and CDR2 is YYNGEE. The CDR3 is made up of 16 amino acids. Losses at the gene ends were 0 bases for V and 6 bases for J; bases not matched to a gene: 8.

The chain couples TRBV5-4 to TRBJ1-2; 8 bases are a match to TRBD1. Looked up from germline, CDR1 is SGHNT and CDR2 is YYREEE (reference sequence). The CDR3 sequence is 14 residues long. Trimming removed 4 bases from V and 3 bases from J; junction bases left unmatched: 5. The CDR3 sequence: CASSQDRVDYGYTF. The CDR3 coding sequence is TGTGCCAGCAGCCAGGACAGGGTCGACTATGGCTACACCTTC.

This chain joins TRBV7-9 and TRBJ2-1; the match to TRBD2 covers 12 bases. CDR1 and CDR2 (germline): SEHNR, FQNEAQ (reference sequence). The V gene end was trimmed by 5 bases and the J gene end by 4 bases; junction bases not matched to a gene: 6. The CDR3 contains 16 residues. The CDR3 spells CASSPQTSGGYNEQFF. The CDR3 coding sequence is TGTGCCAGCAGCCCTCAGACTAGCGGGGGATACAATGAGCAGTTCTTC. Full variable domain (remainder filled in from reference TRBV7-9 and TRBJ2-1): DTGVSQNPRHKITKRGQNVTFRCDPISEHNRLYWYRQTLGQGPEFLTYFQNEAQLEKSRLLSDRFSAERPKGSFSTLEIQRTEQGDSAMYLCASSPQTSGGYNEQFFGPGTRLTVL.